The table lists the clone carrying this TCR beta chain with many counts. Antigen: not known. This entry belongs to a study of T-cell reconstitution after alpha-beta-depleted transplantation in children. General study points: Hyperexpanded clones declined; after one year, newly produced T cells mostly supplied diversity. It was surviving recipient T cells and thymic progenitors that gave some patients high TCRbeta diversity at day 60. It was reported that alpha-beta T cells came from several hundred expanded graft clones (about two months after transplant).

Per germline, CDR1 DFQATT and CDR2 SNEGSKA (reference sequence). The CDR3 consists of 15 residues. V gave up 8 bases and J gave up 0 bases; unmatched junction bases: 11. Unique molecular identifiers featured in how the TCRbeta library was prepared. TCRdb redid the calling of the PCR reads with MiXCR, one entry per CDR3 protein. The sample records some 550,000 distinct CDR3 sequences, roughly 23% being singletons. The genes are TRBV20-1 and TRBJ2-5, with 8 bases matching TRBD2. This TCR was sampled from a boy younger than two who had a stem cell transplant for acute myeloid leukemia, so the T cells may come from the graft donor. Specimen: PBMCs, mostly from graft donor cells, collected 360 days after TCRalphabeta/CD19-depleted stem cell transplant. For the CDR3, the DNA is TGCAGTTCGGAGAAAGCGGGGGAGTACCAAGAGACCCAGTACTTC. Protein sequence: CSSEKAGEYQETQYF.